This entry features one T cell receptor beta chain sequence. Antigen specificity is unknown. Given a much more abundant clone one base away, this may be a read error. Trimming left V 5 bases short and J 6 bases short, with 16 bases between. The CDR3 is 14 residues long. Germline V gives CDR1 SEHNR, CDR2 FQNEAQ (reference sequence). These data come from a study of T cells in Graves' hyperthyroidism and ophthalmopathy. Amplification yielded TCR beta CDR3 regions, with RNA transcripts as the source. When the TCR CDR3 underwent first-round RT-PCR, the HTBI primer set was used. Via MiXCR, TCRdb re-called the multiplex PCR reads, giving one row per CDR3 protein. The sample gives some 400,000 distinct CDR3 sequences, 19% of which show up once; 3% to 4.5% is in the top ten. Findings and limits, study-wide: Among clonotypes expanded in thyroid above 0.001, most were also found in blood. Ophthalmopathy was predicted by the model a median of around 5.9 months ahead of onset. Using 13 V-J features, a model discriminated ophthalmopathy from stable hyperthyroidism.

Orbital computed tomography, thyroid ultrasound, serum thyroxine and TRAb, and clinical symptoms together informed the diagnoses. Sample: blood. The V gene is TRBV7-9, the J gene TRBJ1-2; a possible D gene is TRBD1 (5 bases). The TCR comes from a woman between 18 and 29 years old with Graves' hyperthyroidism. The CDR3 sequence: CASSTQGAIDGYTF. The CDR3 DNA reads TGTGCCAGCAGCACCCAGGGTGCAATCGATGGCTACACCTTC.